A selection of T cell receptor beta chains follows, all from one sample in a study of PD-L1 blockade in urothelial cancer. Clones were sequenced by immunoSEQ multiplex PCR, and TCRdb holds only the in-frame ones, with some missing. The table has 35,000 or so clones, just over 35% seen once; the top ten hold more than 8.5%. Sequencing used tumor tissue, obtained before atezolizumab (anti-PD-L1) treatment. Every receptor here comes from a man in his 60s with urothelial cancer. The CDR3 runs from the conserved cysteine through the conserved F or W. A D gene is named only where the DNA matches it firmly. Not all rows give a size; the values are once, few, many and, for expanded clones, a class.

clone_size	v_call	d_call	j_call	cdr3_nt	cdr3_aa
NA	TRBV28	NA	TRBJ2-7	TGTGCCAGCAGTTTATTCGGCCAAGGGAGATCCTACGAGCAGTACTTC	CASSLFGQGRSYEQYF
few	TRBV6-8	TRBD1	TRBJ1-2	TGTGCCAGCAGTAGGACAGGGTTTCAGGGCATTTATGGCTACACCTTC	CASSRTGFQGIYGYTF
NA	TRBV10-1	NA	TRBJ2-1	TGCGCCAGCAGTAGGGACCATAACTCCTACAATGAGCAGTTCTTC	CASSRDHNSYNEQFF
NA	TRBV18	NA	TRBJ1-6	TGTGCCAGCTCTTTTGGGTTGAATTCACCCCTCCACTTT	CASSFGLNSPLHF
NA	TRBV10-3	TRBD1	TRBJ2-1	TGTGCCAGCGCCCGGGACAGGAACAATGAGCAGTTCTTC	CASARDRNNEQFF
few	TRBV9	TRBD1	TRBJ1-1	TGTGCCAGCAGCGTAGAGTCAGGGGGCGGCACTGAAGCTTTCTTT	CASSVESGGGTEAFF
NA	TRBV29-1	NA	TRBJ1-1	TGCAGCGTTGCCCAGGACAGCAACACTGAAGCTTTCTTT	CSVAQDSNTEAFF
NA	TRBV30	NA	TRBJ1-3	TGTGCCTGGAGTGTTGACGGAAACACCATATATTTT	CAWSVDGNTIYF
NA	TRBV30	TRBD1	TRBJ1-6	TGTGCCTGGAGTGTACTCAGGGGGCGCGGGTCACCCCTCCACTTT	CAWSVLRGRGSPLHF
NA	TRBV6-8	NA	TRBJ1-1	TGTGCCAGCAGACGCGGCGGCAGAGAGAACACTGAAGCTTTCTTT	CASRRGGRENTEAFF
NA	TRBV6-7	NA	TRBJ2-1	TGTGCCAGCGGCAGGGCGTATGAGCAGTTCTTC	CASGRAYEQFF
few	TRBV7-2	NA	TRBJ2-4	TGTGCCAGCAGCGTCAGGGTACCAAACATTCAGTACTTC	CASSVRVPNIQYF
NA	TRBV11-3	NA	TRBJ1-1	TGTGCCAGCAGCCCCGGGCCCCTCGTCACTGAAGCTTTCTTT	CASSPGPLVTEAFF
few	TRBV2	TRBD1	TRBJ1-3	TGTGCCAGCAGAGTGTCCCGACAGGGGGGTTCTGGAAACACCATATATTTT	CASRVSRQGGSGNTIYF
NA	TRBV11-3	NA	TRBJ2-7	TGTGCCAGCAGCTCCTCTGGTGATTTCTACGAGCAGTACTTC	CASSSSGDFYEQYF
NA	TRBV18	NA	TRBJ1-2	TGTGCCAGCTCTTCAGCCGCAGGGGCCTATGGCTACACCTTC	CASSSAAGAYGYTF
few	TRBV9	NA	TRBJ1-6	TGTGCCAGCAGCGTAGGGGATCAGGGCAATTCACCCCTCCACTTT	CASSVGDQGNSPLHF
NA	TRBV28	NA	TRBJ2-1	TGTGCCAGCAGTCTCGCAGGCCAAACCTACAATGAGCAGTTCTTC	CASSLAGQTYNEQFF
NA	TRBV11-3	TRBD2	TRBJ2-3	TGTGCCAGCACTACATCTAGCGGGAGGGGGGATACGCAGTATTTT	CASTTSSGRGDTQYF
NA	TRBV28	TRBD2	TRBJ2-7	TGTGCCAGCAGTTTGGGGGGGAAGGTCTACGAGCAGTACTTC	CASSLGGKVYEQYF
few	TRBV11-3	NA	TRBJ2-6	TGTGCCAGCAGCGAAGACTCTGGGGCCAACGTCCTGACTTTC	CASSEDSGANVLTF
NA	TRBV16	TRBD1	TRBJ1-5	TGTGTCAGCAGCCAATGGGGACAGGGCTACAATCAGCCCCAGCATTTT	CVSSQWGQGYNQPQHF